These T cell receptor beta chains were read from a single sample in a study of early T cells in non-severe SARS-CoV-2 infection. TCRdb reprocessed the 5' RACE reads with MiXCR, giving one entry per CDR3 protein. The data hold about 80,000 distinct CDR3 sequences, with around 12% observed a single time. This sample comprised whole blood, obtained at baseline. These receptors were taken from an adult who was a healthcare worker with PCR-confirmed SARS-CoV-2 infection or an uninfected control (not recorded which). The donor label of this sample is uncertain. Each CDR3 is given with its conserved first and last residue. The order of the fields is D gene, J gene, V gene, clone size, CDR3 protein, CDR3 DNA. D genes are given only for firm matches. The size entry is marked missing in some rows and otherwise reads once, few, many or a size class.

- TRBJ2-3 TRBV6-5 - CASRDPEKDTQYF TGTGCCAGCCGGGACCCAGAGAAAGATACGCAGTATTTT
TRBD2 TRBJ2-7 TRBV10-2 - CASRATSSNEQYF TGCGCCAGCAGGGCGACTAGCTCCAACGAGCAGTACTTC
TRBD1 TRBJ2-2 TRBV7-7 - CASSSGQGFTGELFF TGTGCCAGCAGTTCGGGACAGGGCTTCACCGGGGAGCTGTTTTTT
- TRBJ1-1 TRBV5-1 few CASSAHREGTEAFF TGCGCCAGCAGCGCGCACAGGGAGGGCACTGAAGCTTTCTTT
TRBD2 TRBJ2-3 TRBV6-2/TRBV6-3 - CATSPTSPVTDTQYF TGTGCCACCTCACCGACTAGCCCTGTCACGGATACGCAGTATTTT
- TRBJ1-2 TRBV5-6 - CASSEDKYYGYTF TGTGCCAGCAGCGAGGACAAGTACTATGGCTACACCTTC
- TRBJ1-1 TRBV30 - CAWDPLDRRNTEAFF TGTGCCTGGGACCCCTTAGACAGGCGGAACACTGAAGCTTTCTTT
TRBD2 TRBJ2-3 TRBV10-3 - CAIKGLGSTDTQYF TGTGCCATCAAGGGACTAGGGAGCACAGATACGCAGTATTTT
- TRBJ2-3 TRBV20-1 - CSARAGRTDTQYF TGCAGTGCTAGGGCGGGCCGCACAGATACGCAGTATTTT
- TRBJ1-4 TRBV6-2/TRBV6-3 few CASSPETAYNEKLFF TGTGCCAGCAGCCCGGAGACAGCTTATAATGAAAAACTGTTTTTT
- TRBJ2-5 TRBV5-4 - CASSFYRAGDTQETQYF TGTGCCAGCAGCTTTTATAGGGCAGGTGACACCCAAGAGACCCAGTACTTC
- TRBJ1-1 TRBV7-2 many CASSYSGTEAFF TGTGCCAGCAGCTATTCGGGAACTGAAGCTTTCTTT
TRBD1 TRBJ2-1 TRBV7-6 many CASSRGQTYNEQFF TGTGCCAGCAGCAGGGGACAGACCTACAATGAGCAGTTCTTC
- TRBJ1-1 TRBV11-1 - CASSQSPRTLGNTEAFF TGTGCCAGCAGCCAATCCCCCAGGACGCTCGGGAACACTGAAGCTTTCTTT
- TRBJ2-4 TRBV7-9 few CASSLVAGLAKNIQYF TGTGCCAGCAGCTTAGTTGCGGGGCTTGCCAAAAACATTCAGTACTTC
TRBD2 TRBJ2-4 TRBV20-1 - CSAPGFSGARGNIQYF TGCAGTGCTCCCGGATTTAGCGGGGCAAGGGGGAACATTCAGTACTTC
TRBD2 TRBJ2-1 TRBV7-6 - CASSLEGGRAANEQFF TGTGCCAGCAGCTTAGAGGGCGGGAGGGCCGCCAATGAGCAGTTCTTC
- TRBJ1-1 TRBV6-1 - CASRGLGAAFF TGTGCCAGCAGGGGCCTAGGGGCGGCTTTCTTT
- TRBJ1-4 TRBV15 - CATSRGTNEKLFF TGTGCCACCAGCAGAGGGACTAATGAAAAACTGTTTTTT
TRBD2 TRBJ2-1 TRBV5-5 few CASSSGLAGTVDEQFF TGTGCCAGCAGCTCAGGACTAGCGGGGACTGTGGATGAGCAGTTCTTC
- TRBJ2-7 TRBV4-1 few CASSLDKFTPYEQYF TGCGCCAGCAGCCTAGACAAATTCACCCCCTACGAGCAGTACTTC
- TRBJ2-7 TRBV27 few CASSLYGPYEQYF TGTGCCAGCAGTTTATACGGGCCCTACGAGCAGTACTTC
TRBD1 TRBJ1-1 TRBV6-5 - CASRDSATRKWTEAFF TGTGCCAGCCGGGACAGCGCCACGAGGAAATGGACTGAAGCTTTCTTT
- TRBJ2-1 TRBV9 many CASSPGTLSYNEQFF TGTGCCAGCAGCCCCGGGACCCTCTCTTACAATGAGCAGTTCTTC
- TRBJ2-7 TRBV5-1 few CASSFSDEQYF TGCGCCAGCAGCTTCAGCGACGAGCAGTACTTC
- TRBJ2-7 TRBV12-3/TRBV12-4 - CASSWGQGPYEQYF TGTGCCAGCAGTTGGGGGCAGGGGCCTTACGAGCAGTACTTC
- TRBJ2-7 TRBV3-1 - CASSQGFGRSYYEQYF TGTGCCAGCAGCCAAGGTTTCGGCAGGAGCTACTACGAGCAGTACTTC
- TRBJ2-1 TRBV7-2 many CASSPGHNNEQFF TGTGCCAGCAGCCCCGGACACAACAATGAGCAGTTCTTC
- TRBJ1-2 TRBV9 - CASSSTWSRAPHRGYTF TGTGCCAGCAGCTCCACCTGGTCCCGCGCGCCCCATCGGGGCTACACCTTC
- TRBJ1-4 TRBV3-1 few CASSQDNGGKLFF TGTGCCAGCAGCCAAGATAATGGGGGAAAACTGTTTTTT
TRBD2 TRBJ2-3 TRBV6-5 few CASSRTWRGGTDTQYF TGTGCCAGCAGCCGCACGTGGCGGGGGGGGACAGATACGCAGTATTTT
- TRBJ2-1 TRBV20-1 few CSAGRAESSYNEQFF TGCAGTGCTGGGCGAGCCGAGAGCTCCTACAATGAGCAGTTCTTC